A single sample gave rise to the 5 T cell receptor beta chains below, sequenced in a study of blood T cell repertoires in COVID-19. The protocol was immunoSEQ multiplex PCR, while the TCRdb copy is restricted to in-frame clones and leaves out a portion. The data contain roughly 250,000 clones, 65% to 80% of them singletons. Sequenced sample: peripheral blood. Receptors originate from a woman in her 40s with active or convalescent COVID-19.

The chain combines TRBV5-1 with TRBJ2-7; D is perhaps TRBD1 (6 bases). Trimming removed 5 bases from V and 7 bases from J, with 22 bases in between. Germline-derived CDR1 and CDR2 are SGHRS and YFSETQ. There are 15 residues in the CDR3. CDR3 loop: CASRELGQGSWEQYF. The CDR3 nucleotides are TGCGCCAGCAGGGAGTTGGGGCAGGGGTCGTGGGAGCAGTACTTC.

The chain has TRBV4-2 and TRBJ2-5; 11 bases line up with TRBD2. J was trimmed by 12 bases and V by 0 bases; bases with no gene match: 12. This CDR3 has 16 amino acids. Germline lookup yields CDR1 LGHNA and CDR2 YNFKEQ. The CDR3 coding sequence is TGTGCCAGCAGCCAAGAGGTCTCTAGCGGGGGGCCGGGGGAGTACTTC. Translation gives CASSQEVSSGGPGEYF.

The chain uses TRBV12-5 and TRBJ2-2; a possible D gene is TRBD1 (5 bases). This CDR3 comprises 17 residues. The V gene lost 1 base and the J gene lost 2 bases, with 14 bases spanning the gap. CDR1 and CDR2 from the germline V gene are LGHNT and FRNRAP. The CDR3 here is CASGLGQYPGNTGELFF. In DNA, the CDR3 is TGTGCTAGTGGTTTGGGACAGTACCCTGGAAACACCGGGGAGCTGTTTTTT.

This chain connects TRBV29-1 to TRBJ2-1; 9 bases are a match to TRBD1. The germline CDR1 and CDR2 sequences are SQVTM and ANQGSEA. Trimming at V came to 6 bases and at J to 4 bases, leaving 4 bases not matched to a gene. This CDR3 spans 13 amino acids. CDR3 in amino acids: CSVGDRAYNEQFF. CDR3 sequence (DNA): TGCAGCGTCGGGGACAGGGCTTACAATGAGCAGTTCTTC.

The chain has TRBV28 and TRBJ1-2; D is unclear. Deletions cut 3 bases from V and 8 bases from J, with 13 bases between. The CDR3 length is 13 residues. Germline V gene data show CDR1 as MDHEN and CDR2 as SYDVKM. CDR3 protein: CASSLSNGGGYTF. CDR3 nucleotides: TGTGCCAGCAGTTTGAGTAACGGCGGAGGCTACACCTTC.